The entry that follows covers one T cell receptor beta chain sequence. The target antigen is unknown. This sample stems from a study of chemoradiotherapy in HPV16-positive cancers. Findings of the study overall: Candidate HPV-specific clones and E7-related TCR motifs grew in tumor during treatment. The functional HPV-specific definition rests on just two HPV16-positive patients.

CDR1 is SEHNR, CDR2 FQNEAQ, per germline (reference sequence). Germline trimming cut 1 base from V and 8 bases from J; bases unmatched to any gene: 10. The CDR3 runs 17 residues. Clones were sequenced by immunoSEQ multiplex PCR, and TCRdb holds only the in-frame ones, with some missing. The sample has tens of thousands of clones, about 77% seen once. This chain connects TRBV7-9 to TRBJ1-4, with TRBD1 identical over 10 bases. The receptor was isolated from a human donor with HPV-associated anogenital cancer. Sequencing used blood, obtained from a patient who underwent chemoradiotherapy. The CDR3 sequence: CASSLVRQGAGYEKLFF. The CDR3 region has the DNA TGTGCCAGCAGCTTAGTCAGACAGGGGGCCGGCTACGAAAAACTGTTTTTT.